This note documents a single TCR beta chain sequence. Its cognate antigen is unknown. This entry is derived from a study of CD8 T cells in ankylosing spondylitis. TCRdb processed the 5' RACE reads anew with MiXCR; each CDR3 protein has one entry. The sample yields more than 150,000 distinct CDR3 sequences, 13% seen once. Whole-study results and caveats: In ankylosing spondylitis blood, a motif of about 8 highly homologous TCR beta variants appeared characteristic.

The CDR3 length is 14 residues. CDR1 is MNHEY, CDR2 SVGAGI, per germline. Trimming took off 0 bases at V and 0 bases at J, with 5 bases between the two ends. The chain uses TRBV6-5 and TRBJ1-1, with a weak D call TRBD1 (5 bases). This receptor was taken from a male donor with ankylosing spondylitis or in good health (not recorded which). The source material was blood, either unsorted or a sorted T cell fraction (not recorded which). CDR3 sequence reads: CASSYSTVNTEAFF. CDR3 coding DNA: TGTGCCAGCAGTTACTCGACAGTGAACACTGAAGCTTTCTTT.